A selection of T cell receptor beta chains follows, all from one sample in a study of T-cell memory formation after mild COVID-19. TCRdb passed the 5' RACE reads through MiXCR, listing each CDR3 protein once. The repertoire holds about 560,000 distinct CDR3 sequences, with around 16% as singletons. The specimen was PBMCs or a T cell subset sorted from them (not recorded which). These receptors were taken from an adult woman who had mild COVID-19 (a few samples of this study predate the infection). Cell type and time point are not known. Both conserved end residues are part of each CDR3. A D gene is named only where the DNA matches it firmly. Some rows mark clone size as missing; the rest say once, few, many or name a class of expanded clone.

TRBJ2-7	-	TRBV11-2	few	TGTGCCAGCAGCTTAGAGGCAGGGCTCTCATACGAGCAGTACTTC	CASSLEAGLSYEQYF
TRBJ2-3	TRBD2	TRBV12-3/TRBV12-4	few	TGTGCCAGCAGTTTAAGGTCGCCTAGCGGGAGTGTGGATACGCAGTATTTT	CASSLRSPSGSVDTQYF
TRBJ2-1	TRBD2	TRBV12-3/TRBV12-4	few	TGTGCCAGCAGGACTAGCGGGAGGGCCTTTTCCGGCAATGAGCAGTTCTTC	CASRTSGRAFSGNEQFF
TRBJ1-1	-	TRBV12-3/TRBV12-4	-	TGTGCCAGCAGTCGAGACTTTTCTGAAGCTTTCTTT	CASSRDFSEAFF
TRBJ1-2	TRBD1	TRBV20-1	-	TGCAGTTCCCGGACAGGGGACAACTATGGCTACACCTTC	CSSRTGDNYGYTF
TRBJ1-1	-	TRBV7-2	many	TGTGCCAGCAGCTTACAGGTGAACACTGAAGCTTTCTTT	CASSLQVNTEAFF
TRBJ2-7	-	TRBV7-2	-	TGTGCCAGCAGCTTAGAACCGTTGGCCGAGCAGTACTTC	CASSLEPLAEQYF
TRBJ2-7	TRBD2	TRBV27	-	TGTGCCAGCAGCCCAGGACTAGCGGGGGGAGGCGAGCAGTACTTC	CASSPGLAGGGEQYF
TRBJ2-3	TRBD2	TRBV11-2	-	TGTGCCAGCAGCCCCATGACTAGCGGGGGGGATACGCAGTATTTT	CASSPMTSGGDTQYF
TRBJ1-1	TRBD1	TRBV18	few	TGTGCCAGCACAGGGGCTATGAACACTGAAGCTTTCTTT	CASTGAMNTEAFF
TRBJ2-1	TRBD1	TRBV7-9	many	TGTGCCAGCAGCCCTTCAGGGGGCAGTGAGCAGTTCTTC	CASSPSGGSEQFF
TRBJ2-6	-	TRBV3-1	-	TGTGCCAGCAGCCAAGATCCGAGGAGCTCTGGGGCCAACGTCCTGACTTTC	CASSQDPRSSGANVLTF
TRBJ2-6	TRBD1	TRBV10-3	-	TGTGCCATCAGCGTCACAGGGGGCGAAGGATCCTCTGGGGCCAACGTCCTGACTTTC	CAISVTGGEGSSGANVLTF
TRBJ2-4	TRBD2	TRBV3-1	few	TGTGCCAGCAGCCAAGGAAGGACTAGCGGGCCTATTCAGTACTTC	CASSQGRTSGPIQYF
TRBJ2-5	TRBD2	TRBV4-2	few	TGTGCCAGCAGCCAATGGGGACTAGCGGGAGGGACCGCCCAGGAGACCCAGTACTTC	CASSQWGLAGGTAQETQYF
TRBJ2-1	-	TRBV7-9	-	TGTGCCAGCAGCTTGGGTCAGGTTAATGAGCAGTTCTTC	CASSLGQVNEQFF
TRBJ2-4	-	TRBV6-2/TRBV6-3	once	TGTGCCAGCAGTTACTCGAGGGAGCTAGCCAAAAACATTCAGTACTTC	CASSYSRELAKNIQYF
TRBJ1-1	-	TRBV7-3	few	TGTGCCAGCAGCTTATTAGAGAACACTGAAGCTTTCTTT	CASSLLENTEAFF
TRBJ2-5	-	TRBV7-3	-	TGTGCCAGCAGCTTAACCTCAGCTTCGGGGGAGACCCAGTACTTC	CASSLTSASGETQYF
TRBJ2-5	-	TRBV20-1	few	TGCAGTGCTCCCGAATCGGGGCGAGAGACCCAGTACTTC	CSAPESGRETQYF
TRBJ2-1	TRBD2	TRBV5-5	few	TGTGCCAGCAGCATTACTAGCGGGAGGGCCAATCCCTACAATGAGCAGTTCTTC	CASSITSGRANPYNEQFF
TRBJ2-3	-	TRBV30	-	TGTGCCTGGAGTGCAACCACTATGCGACCGACAGATACGCAGTATTTT	CAWSATTMRPTDTQYF
TRBJ2-7	-	TRBV2	few	TGTGCCAGCAGTGAAGGCGAACTGGACTACGAGCAGTACTTC	CASSEGELDYEQYF
TRBJ2-2	-	TRBV6-5	few	TGTGCCAGCACGGGACACACGAACACCGGGGAGCTGTTTTTT	CASTGHTNTGELFF
TRBJ2-7	TRBD1	TRBV7-9	few	TGTGCCAGCAGCTTCGTACCGGGACAGGGGTACGAGCAGTACTTC	CASSFVPGQGYEQYF
TRBJ2-1	-	TRBV29-1	-	TGCAGCGCCTCGGATACTGGCAATGAGCAGTTCTTC	CSASDTGNEQFF
TRBJ2-1	TRBD2	TRBV20-1	few	TGCAGTGCTCTCGTCAGGTGGGAGGGGTACAATGAGCAGTTCTTC	CSALVRWEGYNEQFF
TRBJ2-7	-	TRBV5-1	many	TGCGCCAGCAGCTTGACAGATTCCTACGAGCAGTACTTC	CASSLTDSYEQYF
TRBJ1-1	TRBD1	TRBV5-1	-	TGCGCCAGCAGCTTGGACAGGGGGCAAGCTTTCTTT	CASSLDRGQAFF
TRBJ2-5	TRBD2	TRBV15	few	TGTGCCACCAGCAGAGGGAAACTAGCGGAGACCCAGTACTTC	CATSRGKLAETQYF
TRBJ1-2	TRBD1	TRBV5-1	-	TGCGCCAGCAGCTCAACCGGACAGGATGGGTATGGCTACACCTTC	CASSSTGQDGYGYTF
TRBJ1-2	TRBD1	TRBV7-6	few	TGTGCCAGCAGCTTAGGTGACAGGGATAGTAGCTATGGCTACACCTTC	CASSLGDRDSSYGYTF
TRBJ2-7	TRBD1	TRBV7-9	few	TGTGCCAGCCGTCAGGGGGCCTACGAGCAGTACTTC	CASRQGAYEQYF
TRBJ1-2	TRBD1	TRBV4-2	-	TGTGCCAGCAGCCAAGTAACATGGGACAGTAGCCTCTATGGCTACACCTTC	CASSQVTWDSSLYGYTF
TRBJ2-3	-	TRBV20-1	-	TGCAGTGTAGGGATTACCACAGATACGCAGTATTTT	CSVGITTDTQYF
TRBJ1-1	-	TRBV29-1	-	TGCAGCGTCAGAACAGGCATCTTGAACACTGAAGCTTTCTTT	CSVRTGILNTEAFF
TRBJ1-1	TRBD1	TRBV6-1	-	TGTGCCAGCAGTGAATATTGGGCAGGGGGCTTCGTTAGGACTGAAGCTTTCTTT	CASSEYWAGGFVRTEAFF
TRBJ1-6	TRBD1	TRBV6-1	few	TGTGCCAGCAGTACCCAGACAGGGGAAGGGAATTCACCCCTCCACTTT	CASSTQTGEGNSPLHF
TRBJ2-4	-	TRBV7-2	-	TGTGCCAGCAGCTTAGGGGACGAAAACATTCAGTACTTC	CASSLGDENIQYF
TRBJ1-2	-	TRBV15	few	TGTGCCACCAGCGACCCGGGACTCTTCGGGGGCTACACCTTC	CATSDPGLFGGYTF
TRBJ2-3	-	TRBV7-9	few	TGTGCCAGCAAAGGGAGCGGCCCCAGCACAGATACGCAGTATTTT	CASKGSGPSTDTQYF
TRBJ2-3	-	TRBV20-1	few	TGCAGTGGTCGCGTTGGAGATACGCAGTATTTT	CSGRVGDTQYF
TRBJ2-1	-	TRBV24-1	few	TGTGCCACCAGTGATTCGCGGGGGCCAGGGGGCTACAATGAGCAGTTCTTC	CATSDSRGPGGYNEQFF
TRBJ1-2	-	TRBV27	-	TGTGCCAGCAGTATGCGCCTAACCCTCGGGGGCTATGGCTACACCTTC	CASSMRLTLGGYGYTF
TRBJ1-1	TRBD1	TRBV12-3/TRBV12-4	few	TGTGCCAGCAGTCCACGGACAGGCATGGGCACTGAAGCTTTCTTT	CASSPRTGMGTEAFF
TRBJ1-1	-	TRBV11-3	few	TGTGCCAGCTCTGCTGAGGGAACGAACACTGAAGCTTTCTTT	CASSAEGTNTEAFF
TRBJ2-2	TRBD2	TRBV7-7	-	TGTGCTAGCAGCTTAGAGATTGGGACTAGCGGAACCGGGGAGCTGTTTTTT	CASSLEIGTSGTGELFF
TRBJ2-7	-	TRBV7-6	-	TGTGCCAGCAGCCCGGCTCTGCAGGGGGGCACCTACGAGCAGTACTTC	CASSPALQGGTYEQYF
TRBJ2-5	-	TRBV7-8	few	TGTGCCAGCAGCTACAGGATATCCCAGTACTTC	CASSYRISQYF
TRBJ2-2	-	TRBV5-5	-	TGTGCCAGCAGCTTGATGGGACAAGGCACCGGGGAGCTGTTTTTT	CASSLMGQGTGELFF
TRBJ2-1	TRBD2	TRBV7-9	few	TGTGCCAGCACCCCACGGGGTAGCGGGAGCCACAATGAGCAGTTCTTC	CASTPRGSGSHNEQFF
TRBJ1-5	-	TRBV5-4	-	TGTGCCAGCAGCTCCGGGGGGAACAATCAGCCCCAGCATTTT	CASSSGGNNQPQHF
TRBJ1-1	-	TRBV20-1	-	TGCAGTGCCACAGTAAGGGAGGGGCTAACCATAGGGAACACTGAAGCTTTCTTT	CSATVREGLTIGNTEAFF
TRBJ2-7	-	TRBV3-1	-	TGTGCCAGCAGCCAAGACCTTTTAAGGGAGCAGTACTTC	CASSQDLLREQYF
TRBJ1-5	-	TRBV4-1	-	TGCGCCAGCAGCCAAGGGAGACAGGTTGGGGCCAGGCAGCCCCAGCATTTT	CASSQGRQVGARQPQHF
TRBJ2-1	-	TRBV5-1	-	TGCGCCAGCAGCTTGCCAGGGGCGACTGTAGATGAGCAGTTCTTC	CASSLPGATVDEQFF
TRBJ2-7	-	TRBV12-3/TRBV12-4	many	TGTGCCAGCAGTTTAGACCCGTTCTACGAGCAGTACTTC	CASSLDPFYEQYF